Given below is one T cell receptor (beta chain) in context. Its antigen remains unknown. This specimen belongs to a study of cytomegalovirus exposure and HLA in healthy donors. Whole-study findings and limits: Rarity marked most TCR sequences, yet some public TCRs occurred in many donors.

This CDR3 has 14 amino acids. CDR1 is LGHNT and CDR2 is FRNRAP in the germline V gene. Trimming shortened V by 3 bases and J by 6 bases, and 14 bases separated the two germline ends. In the PCR, 60 Vbeta and 13 Jbeta primers were used. Method: immunoSEQ multiplex PCR; TCRdb's copy keeps in-frame clones and lacks some. The repertoire holds 180,000 or so clones, with roughly a tenth as singletons. The donors were healthy bone marrow donors. The chain is built from TRBV12-5 and TRBJ1-1; no clear D gene. The TCR sequence derives from a woman under 40 in good health and CMV-seropositive. The sequencing sample was made of PBMCs. CDR3 region: CASGLTLTSAEAFF. The CDR3 DNA sequence: TGTGCTAGTGGTTTAACGTTAACTTCGGCTGAAGCTTTCTTT.